This is a list of T cell receptor beta chains from one sample in a study of shared clonotypes between healthy human individuals. Libraries were prepared by immunoSEQ multiplex PCR; TCRdb keeps only in-frame clonotypes and omits some of them. This sample yields about 2,100,000 clones, of which about 93% are seen a single time; approximately 1.7% belongs to the top ten. The sample was naive CD8+ T cells from PBMCs. All receptors come from a young man in good health. Some clones in this sample may be carry-over from other donors' samples. CDR3s include the opening cysteine and the closing phenylalanine or tryptophan. A D gene is named only where the DNA matches it firmly. Clone size is not always given. Where it is, it says once, few, many or a class for expanded clones.

size: -; J: TRBJ2-7; V: TRBV30; D: -; CDR3: CAWSPPGFVPYEQYF; DNA: TGTGCCTGGAGTCCCCCAGGGTTCGTCCCCTACGAGCAGTACTTC
size: -; J: TRBJ2-2; V: TRBV18; D: TRBD1; CDR3: CASSPPWDRNFETGELFF; DNA: TGTGCCAGCTCACCACCGTGGGACAGAAACTTTGAAACCGGGGAGCTGTTTTTT
size: -; J: TRBJ2-1; V: TRBV6-1; D: -; CDR3: CASSDGLALAYNEQFF; DNA: TGTGCCAGCAGTGACGGGCTAGCGCTAGCCTACAATGAGCAGTTCTTC
size: -; J: TRBJ2-2; V: TRBV11-2; D: TRBD2; CDR3: CASSLGSALAGVNTGELFF; DNA: TGTGCCAGCAGCTTAGGGTCAGCACTAGCGGGAGTGAACACCGGGGAGCTGTTTTTT
size: -; J: TRBJ1-4; V: TRBV7-9; D: -; CDR3: CASSLRDAAGKLFF; DNA: TGTGCCAGCAGCCTCCGGGACGCCGCGGGAAAACTGTTTTTT
size: -; J: TRBJ2-1; V: TRBV7-8; D: -; CDR3: CASSARVGSYNEQFF; DNA: TGTGCCAGCAGCGCTAGGGTGGGGTCCTACAATGAGCAGTTCTTC
size: -; J: TRBJ2-6; V: TRBV7-2; D: -; CDR3: CASSFPGANVLTF; DNA: TGTGCCAGCAGCTTCCCTGGGGCCAACGTCCTGACTTTC
size: -; J: TRBJ1-1; V: TRBV6-5; D: -; CDR3: CASTSRGLNTEAFF; DNA: TGTGCCAGCACCTCAAGGGGGTTGAACACTGAAGCTTTCTTT
size: -; J: TRBJ2-7; V: TRBV18; D: -; CDR3: CASSPKRDGSTSYEQYF; DNA: TGTGCCAGCTCACCGAAACGGGACGGGAGTACCTCCTACGAGCAGTACTTC
size: -; J: TRBJ1-5; V: TRBV19; D: -; CDR3: CASSMGTGGQPQHF; DNA: TGTGCCAGTAGTATGGGAACGGGCGGTCAGCCCCAGCATTTT
size: -; J: TRBJ2-7; V: TRBV7-9; D: -; CDR3: CASSPRSGDPYEQYF; DNA: TGTGCCAGCAGCCCCCGAAGCGGAGACCCCTACGAGCAGTACTTC
size: -; J: TRBJ2-1; V: TRBV10-3; D: TRBD2; CDR3: CAISVETSPYNEQFF; DNA: TGTGCCATCAGTGTCGAGACTAGCCCTTACAATGAGCAGTTCTTC
size: -; J: TRBJ2-1; V: TRBV4-2; D: -; CDR3: CASSQDGTTYNEQFF; DNA: TGTGCCAGCAGCCAAGACGGGACCACCTACAATGAGCAGTTCTTC
size: -; J: TRBJ1-4; V: TRBV9; D: -; CDR3: CASSAENEKLFF; DNA: TGTGCCAGCAGCGCCGAGAACGAAAAACTGTTTTTT
size: -; J: TRBJ2-7; V: TRBV29-1; D: TRBD1; CDR3: CSVVGRGPYEQYF; DNA: TGCAGCGTTGTGGGCAGGGGGCCCTACGAGCAGTACTTC
size: -; J: TRBJ1-1; V: TRBV19; D: -; CDR3: CASSIPRWGEEVDTEAFF; DNA: TGTGCCAGTAGTATCCCGCGTTGGGGGGAGGAAGTCGACACTGAAGCTTTCTTT
size: -; J: TRBJ2-7; V: TRBV11-2; D: -; CDR3: CASSEGFDYEQYF; DNA: TGTGCCAGCAGCGAAGGATTCGACTACGAGCAGTACTTC
size: -; J: TRBJ2-7; V: TRBV29-1; D: -; CDR3: CSVEVPDRRGSEQYF; DNA: TGCAGCGTTGAAGTACCGGACAGAAGAGGTTCCGAGCAGTACTTC
size: -; J: TRBJ2-7; V: TRBV7-8; D: TRBD1; CDR3: CASSLPPGQGTSYEQYF; DNA: TGTGCCAGCAGCTTGCCCCCTGGACAGGGGACCTCCTACGAGCAGTACTTC
size: -; J: TRBJ2-2; V: TRBV4-1; D: -; CDR3: CASSQGVRQAHGELFF; DNA: TGCGCCAGCAGCCAAGGGGTGAGACAGGCGCACGGGGAGCTGTTTTTT
size: -; J: TRBJ2-3; V: TRBV27; D: -; CDR3: CASSFLTDTQYF; DNA: TGTGCCAGCAGTTTCCTCACAGATACGCAGTATTTT
size: once; J: TRBJ2-1; V: TRBV7-9; D: -; CDR3: CASSFSGTNEQFF; DNA: TGTGCCAGCAGCTTCTCCGGAACTAATGAGCAGTTCTTC
size: -; J: TRBJ2-7; V: TRBV25-1; D: TRBD2; CDR3: CASSEWEGRTYEQYF; DNA: TGTGCCAGCAGTGAATGGGAGGGTAGAACCTACGAGCAGTACTTC
size: -; J: TRBJ2-1; V: TRBV7-9; D: -; CDR3: CASSLPGTNSGNEQFF; DNA: TGTGCCAGCAGCTTGCCCGGGACCAACTCGGGGAATGAGCAGTTCTTC